The 13 T cell receptor beta chains below all came from one sample that was sequenced in a study of molecular identifiers for immune sequencing clone quantification. TCRdb independently ran MiXCR on the PCR reads; one entry per CDR3 protein. Among about half a million distinct CDR3 sequences, over 20% were seen once, and the ten largest hold 0.84%. Sequences were obtained from naive CD8+ T cells from blood, with Jurkat cell RNA spiked in. Subset here: FACS-sorted CD8+CD4-CCR7+CD45RA+ naive T cells. These receptors all come from a human donor in good health. Some libraries in this study had Jurkat cell RNA spiked in.

This clonotype came up many times. For the CDR3, the DNA is TGCAGCGCCCGGGGGTCCGGGGGCGACTATGGCTACACCTTC. It specifies CSARGSGGDYGYTF. V gene TRBV29-1 combines with J gene TRBJ1-2; possibly TRBD1 for D (6 bases). Germline-derived CDR1 and CDR2 are SQVTM and ANQGSEA. Trimming left V 7 bases short and J 3 bases short, with 18 bases between. The CDR3 has 14 amino acids.

This clonotype has a handful of counts. The CDR3 sequence: CASSEAGTLAGANVLTF. In nucleotides, the CDR3 is TGTGCCAGCAGTGAAGCCGGGACCCTTGCCGGGGCCAACGTCCTGACTTTC. This chain uses TRBV2 with TRBJ2-6; D might be TRBD1 or TRBD2, each matching 5 bases. The CDR3 is made up of 17 amino acids. The germline V and J ends were trimmed by 0 bases and 4 bases, with 13 bases remaining between them. Germline loops: CDR1 SNHLY, CDR2 FYNNEI.

At least ten counts were recorded for this clonotype. The rearrangement joins TRBV11-2 to TRBJ2-3; D call uncertain. V was shortened by 6 bases and J by 5 bases, with 6 bases between the two germline ends. This CDR3 is 11 amino acids long. Germline V CDR1 and CDR2: SGHAT, FQNNGV. CDR3 coding DNA: TGTGCCAGCAGTTTGGAAGATACGCAGTATTTT. This codes for CASSLEDTQYF.

V usage is TRBV4-1 and J usage is TRBJ2-4; D is unclear. CDR1 is MGHRA and CDR2 is YSYEKL in the germline V gene. V dropped 0 bases and J dropped 12 bases, with 15 bases sitting between them. The CDR3 extends over 14 amino acids. DNA for the CDR3: TGCGCCAGCAGCCAAGACGCGTTGTTTGGCACTCAGTACTTC. This sequence encodes CASSQDALFGTQYF.

A note on this clonotype: Being one base from a much bigger clone, this may be a read error. The V gene is TRBV11-2, the J gene TRBJ1-1, with a tentative D call TRBD1 (5 bases). V was cut by 4 bases and J by 10 bases, with 13 bases left in between. CDR1 is SGHAT and CDR2 is FQNNGV in the germline V gene. This CDR3 contains 12 residues. The CDR3 DNA reads as TGTGCCAGCAGCTCTTCAGGGTATATAGCTTTCTTT. It specifies CASSSSGYIAFF. Together with reference TRBV11-2 and TRBJ1-1, the CDR3 gives the full variable domain: EAGVAQSPRYKIIEKRQSVAFWCNPISGHATLYWYQQILGQGPKLLIQFQNNGVVDDSQLPKDRFSAERLKGVDSTLKIQPAKLEDSAVYLCASSSSGYIAFFGQGTRLTVV.

V usage is TRBV15 and J usage is TRBJ2-1; TRBD2 matches 7 bases. V shed 5 bases, J shed 8 bases, and the junction held 9 bases outside the gene matches. The CDR3 is 14 amino acids. The V gene's germline CDR1 is LNHNV and CDR2 YYDKDF (reference sequence). CDR3 residues: CATSGRTRVDEQFF. For the CDR3, the DNA is TGTGCCACCAGCGGGAGGACTAGGGTCGATGAGCAGTTCTTC.

This clonotype appeared many times. The V and J genes are TRBV28 and TRBJ2-3, with 7 bases fitting TRBD1. The ends lost 3 bases at V and 4 bases at J; junction bases unmatched: 7. Germline-derived CDR1 and CDR2 are MDHEN and SYDVKM. The CDR3 length is 15 residues. The CDR3 here is CASSFRGLRADTQYF. Here the CDR3 DNA reads TGTGCCAGCAGTTTTAGGGGGCTGCGGGCAGATACGCAGTATTTT.

This clonotype was counted a few times. The CDR3 nucleotides read TGCAGCGTTGAGACCGGGACTAGCGGCTACGAGCAGTACTTC. Protein product: CSVETGTSGYEQYF. J is TRBJ2-7 and V is TRBV29-1; 11 nucleotides line up with TRBD2. Trimming removed 3 bases from V and 3 bases from J; junction bases left unmatched: 4. The germline gives CDR1 SQVTM, CDR2 ANQGSEA. This CDR3 comprises 14 residues.

This CDR3 reads CSGAIVADTQYF. The CDR3 coding sequence is TGCAGTGGAGCGATAGTAGCAGATACGCAGTATTTT. The rearrangement links TRBV20-1 to TRBJ2-3; D remains ambiguous. Germline V gives CDR1 DFQATT, CDR2 SNEGSKA (reference sequence). The CDR3 is 12 amino acids. V was pared by 7 bases and J by 4 bases, with 12 bases between.

This clonotype has just a few counts. The rearrangement links TRBV30 to TRBJ2-7, with a possible D match to TRBD1 (5 bases). Deletions cut 0 bases from V and 5 bases from J, with 8 bases between. CDR1 and CDR2 (germline): GTSNPN, SVGIG (reference sequence). This CDR3 contains 12 residues. The DNA for the CDR3 is TGTGCCTGGAGTGTATTGGGGCACGAGCAGTACTTC. It codes for CAWSVLGHEQYF.

The CDR3 DNA reads TGTGCCAGCAGTTCCAGTTTAAAGGTTAACACTGAAGCTTTCTTT. Protein sequence: CASSSSLKVNTEAFF. This chain connects TRBV6-5 to TRBJ1-1, with D unclear. This CDR3 has 15 amino acids. The V end was cut by 4 bases, the J end by 2 bases, with 14 bases between. CDR1 and CDR2 (germline): MNHEY, SVGAGI.

This clonotype was seen repeatedly, ten times or more. The rearrangement uses TRBV5-4 and TRBJ1-1, with D tentatively TRBD1 (6 bases). Trimming took 2 bases from V and 4 from J, leaving 12 bases between them. Germline assignment: CDR1 SGHNT and CDR2 YYREEE (reference sequence). The CDR3 is made up of 14 amino acids. CDR3 DNA: TGTGCCAGCAGCTTACAAACAGGGTCCACTGAAGCTTTCTTT. This codes for CASSLQTGSTEAFF.

This clonotype occurred a few times. J is TRBJ2-7 and V is TRBV9, with 7 bases matching TRBD1. Germline-derived CDR1 and CDR2 are SGDLS and YYNGEE. The CDR3 length is 15 residues. V shed 3 bases and J 0 bases; nucleotides not matched to a gene: 6. Here the CDR3 DNA reads TGTGCCAGCAGCGCATCAGGACAGGCCTCCTACGAGCAGTACTTC. It encodes CASSASGQASYEQYF.